Below are 14 T cell receptor beta chains sequenced from a single sample in a study of T cell responses to AZD1222 COVID-19 vaccine. Data came from immunoSEQ multiplex PCR; TCRdb stores just in-frame clones and leaves some out. The sample has about 92,000 clones, more than 75% seen once. The source was peripheral blood, collected on day 0 of AZD1222 vaccination. Source of these receptors: an adult in good health.

In nucleotides, the CDR3 is TGTGCCTGGAGTTCAGGGCGTGATTCACCCCTCCACTTT. Translated, it gives CAWSSGRDSPLHF. The rearrangement links TRBV30 to TRBJ1-6, with D possibly TRBD1 on 5 matching bases. Germline CDR1 and CDR2: GTSNPN and SVGIG (reference sequence). Trimming cost V 2 bases and J 8 bases, with 10 bases left between them. The CDR3 length is 13 residues.

V is TRBV10-3 and J is TRBJ1-5; possible D gene TRBD1, 5 bases. Looked up from germline, CDR1 is ENHRY and CDR2 is SYGVKD. CDR3 length equals 13 residues. The germline V and J ends were trimmed by 8 bases and 6 bases, with 14 bases remaining between them. CDR3: CAIAPQDSQPQHF. The DNA for the CDR3 is TGTGCCATCGCCCCACAGGACTCTCAGCCCCAGCATTTT.

The DNA of the CDR3 is TGTGCCAGCAGCCAGTTGCCGGGACAGGGATTCTACGAGCAGTACTTC. Translation: CASSQLPGQGFYEQYF. V and J are TRBV4-2 and TRBJ2-7; the match to TRBD1 covers 9 bases. Per the germline V gene, CDR1 is LGHNA and CDR2 is YNFKEQ. The CDR3 is 16 amino acids. With V trimmed by 3 bases and J by 3 bases, 9 bases remained unmatched.

The gene calls are TRBV11-3 and TRBJ2-6, with D unresolved. This CDR3 contains 15 residues. V was trimmed by 1 base and J by 0 bases, leaving 4 bases between them. Germline CDR1 and CDR2: SGHNT and YENEEA. This CDR3 reads CASSLGVSGANVLTF. CDR3 in DNA: TGTGCCAGCAGCTTAGGGGTCTCTGGGGCCAACGTCCTGACTTTC.

V is TRBV3-1 (or the pseudogene TRBV3-2) and J is TRBJ2-1; D possibly uses TRBD1 or TRBD2 (5 bases each). The CDR3 totals 13 residues. Trimming stripped 1 base from V and 8 bases from J, with 9 bases between. In germline, CDR1 is LGHDT, CDR2 YNNKEL (reference sequence). DNA of the CDR3: TGTGCCAGCAGCCAAGCAGGGAGCGATGAGCAGTTCTTC. This encodes CASSQAGSDEQFF.

J is TRBJ1-1 and V is TRBV6-5, with D hard to call. V was shortened by 6 bases and J by 0 bases, with 14 bases between the two germline ends. The germline gives CDR1 MNHEY, CDR2 SVGAGI. The CDR3 consists of 15 residues. In DNA, the CDR3 is TGTGCCAGCAGCCAACAGACAAGCATGAACACTGAAGCTTTCTTT. This codes for CASSQQTSMNTEAFF.

This rearrangement joins TRBV6-5 to TRBJ1-4, with D hard to call. Trimming stripped 7 bases from V and 8 bases from J, with 14 bases between. The CDR3 has 13 residues. Germline assignment: CDR1 MNHEY and CDR2 SVGAGI. CDR3 sequence reads: CASTQPSGEKLFF. CDR3 in DNA: TGTGCCAGCACCCAGCCGTCGGGCGAAAAACTGTTTTTT.

This chain uses TRBV5-1 with TRBJ1-6, with D tentatively TRBD1 (5 bases). V was clipped by 0 bases and J by 10 bases, with 11 bases between them. The CDR3 sequence is 14 residues long. Germline-derived CDR1 and CDR2 are SGHRS and YFSETQ. CDR3 region: CASSLVQDNSPLHF. For the CDR3, the DNA is TGCGCCAGCAGCTTGGTACAGGACAACTCACCCCTCCACTTT.

V is TRBV18 and J is TRBJ1-3; maybe TRBD1 (6 bases). This CDR3 spans 16 amino acids. Trimming removed 3 bases at V and 0 bases at J, with 12 bases between. Germline CDR1 KGHSH, CDR2 LQKENI. CDR3 residues: CASSPAGAFSGNTIYF. CDR3 sequence (DNA): TGTGCCAGCTCACCCGCAGGGGCCTTCTCTGGAAACACCATATATTTT.

The rearrangement joins TRBV6-2 or TRBV6-3 to TRBJ2-7, with D unclear. V was clipped by 5 bases and J by 0 bases, with 8 bases between them. The CDR3 runs to 13 residues. The germline CDR1 and CDR2 sequences are MNHEY and SVGEGT. This CDR3 reads CASSLQVSYEQYF. In DNA, the CDR3 is TGTGCCAGCAGTCTGCAAGTCTCCTACGAGCAGTACTTC.

The chain links TRBV7-3 to TRBJ1-6, with 7 positions matching TRBD1. The length of the CDR3 is 14 residues. Germline V gives CDR1 SGHTA, CDR2 FQGTGA. Unmatched junction bases numbered 1, after V lost 5 bases and J lost 3 bases. The CDR3 here is CASSAGGYNSPLHF. The DNA of the CDR3 is TGTGCCAGCAGCGCAGGGGGCTATAATTCACCCCTCCACTTT.

The J gene is TRBJ2-7, the V gene TRBV6-5; D ambiguous. Deletions cut 6 bases from V and 2 bases from J, with 11 bases between. This CDR3 comprises 13 residues. Germline V lookup: CDR1 MNHEY, CDR2 SVGAGI. DNA for the CDR3: TGTGCCAGCAGAAACCCAAGAACCTACGAGCAGTACTTC. Residues: CASRNPRTYEQYF.

The chain uses TRBV6-2 or TRBV6-3 and TRBJ1-2; D may be TRBD1 (5 bases). The CDR3 totals 14 residues. Germline CDR1 and CDR2: MNHEY and SVGEGT. V was cut by 5 bases and J by 4 bases, with 14 bases left in between. CDR3 coding DNA: TGTGCCAGCAGTAACGACCAGGGAGGCTATGGCTACACCTTC. Translated: CASSNDQGGYGYTF.

This rearrangement joins TRBV28 to TRBJ2-2, with TRBD1 as a possible D gene (5 bases). The length of the CDR3 is 13 residues. Per the germline V gene, CDR1 is MDHEN and CDR2 is SYDVKM. With 6 bases removed from V and 5 bases from J, the gap between germline ends came to 10 bases. The DNA for the CDR3 is TGTGCCAGCAGCCAGGGCTATACCGGGGAGCTGTTTTTT. Its protein is CASSQGYTGELFF.